This T cell receptor (beta chain) was sequenced for a study of OX40 agonist ivuxolimab in advanced cancers. For the study at large: Age averaged around 60 years (range roughly 20 to 90), and roughly 80% were male.

The method was immunoSEQ multiplex PCR; TCRdb's version includes in-frame clones alone and lacks a portion of them. This sample carries some 97,000 clones, around nine tenths of them seen once, and the ten largest clones take approximately 0.16%. This CDR3 region has 13 residues. Trimming shortened V by 3 bases and J by 1 base, and 6 bases separated the two germline ends. The germline V gene encodes CDR1 LNHDA and CDR2 SQIVND (reference sequence). The gene calls are TRBV19 and TRBJ1-1; no reliable D call. The sample consisted of CD4+ or CD8+ T cells sorted from blood, taken in a trial of the OX40 agonist ivuxolimab. This receptor was taken from an adult with an advanced solid tumor such as melanoma, head and neck, liver or kidney cancer. The DNA for the CDR3 is TGTGCCAGTAGTATGGTGAGGAACACTGAAGCTTTCTTT. Protein sequence: CASSMVRNTEAFF.